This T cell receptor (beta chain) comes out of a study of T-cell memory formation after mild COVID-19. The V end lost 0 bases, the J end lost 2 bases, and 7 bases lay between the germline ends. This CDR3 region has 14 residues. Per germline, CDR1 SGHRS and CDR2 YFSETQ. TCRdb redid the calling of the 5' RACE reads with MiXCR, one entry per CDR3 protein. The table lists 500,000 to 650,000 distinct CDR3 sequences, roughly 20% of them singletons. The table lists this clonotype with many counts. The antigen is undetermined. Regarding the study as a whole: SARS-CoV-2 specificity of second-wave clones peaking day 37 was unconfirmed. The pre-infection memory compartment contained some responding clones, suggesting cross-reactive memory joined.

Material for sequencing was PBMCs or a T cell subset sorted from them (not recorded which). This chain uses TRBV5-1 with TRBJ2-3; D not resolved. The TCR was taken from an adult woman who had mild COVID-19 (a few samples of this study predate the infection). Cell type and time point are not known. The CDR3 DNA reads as TGCGCCAGCAGCTTGGGGCAGACCACAGATACGCAGTATTTT. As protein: CASSLGQTTDTQYF.